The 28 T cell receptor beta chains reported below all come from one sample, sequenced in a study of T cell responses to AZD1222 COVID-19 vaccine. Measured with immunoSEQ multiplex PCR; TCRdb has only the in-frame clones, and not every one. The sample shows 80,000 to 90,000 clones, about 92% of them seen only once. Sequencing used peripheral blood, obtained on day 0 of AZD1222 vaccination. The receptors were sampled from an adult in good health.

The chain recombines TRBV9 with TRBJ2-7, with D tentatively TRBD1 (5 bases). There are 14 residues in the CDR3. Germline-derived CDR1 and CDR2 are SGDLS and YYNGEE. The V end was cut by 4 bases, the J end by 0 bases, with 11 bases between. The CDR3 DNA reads TGTGCCAGCAGCCCAGGGCCTAGCTCCTACGAGCAGTACTTC. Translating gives CASSPGPSSYEQYF.

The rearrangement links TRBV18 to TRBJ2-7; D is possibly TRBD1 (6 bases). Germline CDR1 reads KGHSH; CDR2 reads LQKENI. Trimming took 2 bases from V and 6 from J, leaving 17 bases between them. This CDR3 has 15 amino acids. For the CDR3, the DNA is TGTGCCAGCTCACCAAGAGAAACAGGGATGGGCGAGCAGTACTTC. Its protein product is CASSPRETGMGEQYF.

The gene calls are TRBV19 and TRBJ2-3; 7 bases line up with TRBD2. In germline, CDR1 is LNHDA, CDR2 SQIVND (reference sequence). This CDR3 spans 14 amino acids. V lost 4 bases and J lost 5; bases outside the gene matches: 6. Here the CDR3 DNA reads TGTGCCAGTAGTAATGAGCGGGATATAGATACGCAGTATTTT. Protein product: CASSNERDIDTQYF.

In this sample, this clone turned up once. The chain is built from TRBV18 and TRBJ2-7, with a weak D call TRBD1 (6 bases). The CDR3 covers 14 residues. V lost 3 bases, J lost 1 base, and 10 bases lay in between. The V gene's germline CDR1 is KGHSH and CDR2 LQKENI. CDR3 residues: CASSPRTESYEQYF. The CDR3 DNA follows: TGTGCCAGCTCACCGAGGACAGAGTCCTACGAGCAGTACTTC.

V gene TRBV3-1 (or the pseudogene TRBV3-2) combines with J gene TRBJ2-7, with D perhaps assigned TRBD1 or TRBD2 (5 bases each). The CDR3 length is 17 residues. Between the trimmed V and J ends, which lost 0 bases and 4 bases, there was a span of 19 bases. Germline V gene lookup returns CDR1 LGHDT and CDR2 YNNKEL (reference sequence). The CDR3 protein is CASSQEWDRDLPYEQYF. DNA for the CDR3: TGTGCCAGCAGCCAAGAATGGGATAGGGACCTTCCTTACGAGCAGTACTTC.

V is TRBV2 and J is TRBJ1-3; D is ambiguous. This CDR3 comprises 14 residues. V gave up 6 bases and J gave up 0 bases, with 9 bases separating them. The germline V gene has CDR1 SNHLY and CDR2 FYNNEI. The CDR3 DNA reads TGTGCCAGCAGCGGCGGGAGCTCTGGAAACACCATATATTTT. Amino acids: CASSGGSSGNTIYF.

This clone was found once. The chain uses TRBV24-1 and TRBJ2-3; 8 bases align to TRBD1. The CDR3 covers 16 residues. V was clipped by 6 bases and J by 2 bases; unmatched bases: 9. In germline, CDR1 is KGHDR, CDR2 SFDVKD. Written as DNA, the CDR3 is TGTGCCACCAGTCCGACCGGGACAGGCCTCACAGATACGCAGTATTTT. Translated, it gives CATSPTGTGLTDTQYF.

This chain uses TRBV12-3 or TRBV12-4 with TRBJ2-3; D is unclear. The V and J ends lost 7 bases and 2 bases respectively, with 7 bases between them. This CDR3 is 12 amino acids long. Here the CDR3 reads CASKDLTDTQYF. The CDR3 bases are TGTGCCAGCAAGGACCTCACAGATACGCAGTATTTT.

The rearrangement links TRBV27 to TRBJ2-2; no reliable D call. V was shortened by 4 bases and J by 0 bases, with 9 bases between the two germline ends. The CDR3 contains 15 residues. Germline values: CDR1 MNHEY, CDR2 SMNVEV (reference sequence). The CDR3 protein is CASSSRLTNTGELFF. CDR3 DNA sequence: TGTGCCAGCAGTTCCAGGTTAACGAACACCGGGGAGCTGTTTTTT.

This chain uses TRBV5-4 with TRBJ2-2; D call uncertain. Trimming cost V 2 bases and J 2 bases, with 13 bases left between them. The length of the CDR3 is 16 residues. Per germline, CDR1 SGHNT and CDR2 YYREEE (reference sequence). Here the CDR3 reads CASSFMGRPNTGELFF. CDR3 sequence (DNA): TGTGCCAGCAGCTTTATGGGCAGACCTAACACCGGGGAGCTGTTTTTT.

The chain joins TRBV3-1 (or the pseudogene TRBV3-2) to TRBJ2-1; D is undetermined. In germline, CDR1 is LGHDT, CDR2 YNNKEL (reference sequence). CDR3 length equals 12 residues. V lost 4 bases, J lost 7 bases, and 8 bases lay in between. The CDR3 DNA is TGTGCCAGCAGCCCCATGGGAAATGAGCAGTTCTTC. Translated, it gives CASSPMGNEQFF.

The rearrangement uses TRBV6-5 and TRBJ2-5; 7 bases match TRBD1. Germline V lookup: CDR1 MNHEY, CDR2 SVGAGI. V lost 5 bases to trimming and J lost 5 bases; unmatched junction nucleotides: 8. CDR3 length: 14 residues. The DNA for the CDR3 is TGTGCCAGCAGTAGGACAGGAGTGGAGGAGACCCAGTACTTC. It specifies CASSRTGVEETQYF.

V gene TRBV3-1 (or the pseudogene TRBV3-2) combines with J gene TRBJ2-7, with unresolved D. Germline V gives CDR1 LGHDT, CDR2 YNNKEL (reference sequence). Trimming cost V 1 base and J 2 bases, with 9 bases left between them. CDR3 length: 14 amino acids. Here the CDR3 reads CASSQAPNTYEQYF. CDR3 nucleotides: TGTGCCAGCAGCCAAGCACCCAACACCTACGAGCAGTACTTC.

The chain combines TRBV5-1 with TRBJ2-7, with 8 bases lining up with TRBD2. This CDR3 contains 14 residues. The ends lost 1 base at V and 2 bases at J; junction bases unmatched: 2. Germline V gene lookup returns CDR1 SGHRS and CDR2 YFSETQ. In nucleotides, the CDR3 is TGCGCCAGCAGCTTGACTAGCGGAGCCTACGAGCAGTACTTC. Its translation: CASSLTSGAYEQYF.

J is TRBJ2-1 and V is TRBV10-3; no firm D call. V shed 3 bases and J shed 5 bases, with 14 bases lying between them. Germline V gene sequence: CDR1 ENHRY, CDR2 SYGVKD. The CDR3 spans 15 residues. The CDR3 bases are TGTGCCATCAGTGAATGGAGTAAAGCCGACAATGAGCAGTTCTTC. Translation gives CAISEWSKADNEQFF.

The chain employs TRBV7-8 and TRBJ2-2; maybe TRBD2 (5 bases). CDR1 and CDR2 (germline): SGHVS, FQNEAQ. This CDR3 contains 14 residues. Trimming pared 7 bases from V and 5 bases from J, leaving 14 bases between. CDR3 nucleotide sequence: TGTGCCAGCATCACGGGGTTAAGAACCGGGGAGCTGTTTTTT. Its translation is CASITGLRTGELFF.

CDR3 DNA: TGTGCCAGCACCTTACTAGCGGCCGGTCGGGATGAGCAGTTCTTC. Its translation: CASTLLAAGRDEQFF. The chain carries TRBV28 and TRBJ2-1; TRBD2 matches 8 bases. Per the germline V gene, CDR1 is MDHEN and CDR2 is SYDVKM. The CDR3 runs to 15 residues. V dropped 7 bases and J dropped 8; count of bases not matched to a gene: 13.

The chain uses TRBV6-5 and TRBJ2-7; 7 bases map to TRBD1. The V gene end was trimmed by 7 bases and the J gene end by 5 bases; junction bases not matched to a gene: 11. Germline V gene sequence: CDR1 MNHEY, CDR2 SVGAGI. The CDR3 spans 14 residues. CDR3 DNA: TGTGCCAGCACCATACGACAGGGTTTCCACGAGCAGTACTTC. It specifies CASTIRQGFHEQYF.

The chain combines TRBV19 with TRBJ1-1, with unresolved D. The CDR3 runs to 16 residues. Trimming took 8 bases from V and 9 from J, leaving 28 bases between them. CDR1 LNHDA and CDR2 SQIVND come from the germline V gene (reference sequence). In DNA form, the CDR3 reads TGTGCCAGTCCGCCGTCTAAGAGATTAACCCCGCGAAAAGCTTTCTTT. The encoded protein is CASPPSKRLTPRKAFF.

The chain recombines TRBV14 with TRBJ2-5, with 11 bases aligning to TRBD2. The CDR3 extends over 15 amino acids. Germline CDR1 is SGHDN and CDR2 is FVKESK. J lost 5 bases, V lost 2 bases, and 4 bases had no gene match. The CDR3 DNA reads TGTGCCAGCAGCCAACGTACTAGCGGGAGCGAGACCCAGTACTTC. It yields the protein CASSQRTSGSETQYF.

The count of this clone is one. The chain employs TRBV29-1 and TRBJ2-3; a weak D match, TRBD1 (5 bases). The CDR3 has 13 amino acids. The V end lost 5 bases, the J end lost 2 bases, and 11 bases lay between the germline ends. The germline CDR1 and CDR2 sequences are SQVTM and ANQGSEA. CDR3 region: CSVRAGYTDTQYF. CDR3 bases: TGCAGCGTTCGTGCAGGGTACACAGATACGCAGTATTTT.

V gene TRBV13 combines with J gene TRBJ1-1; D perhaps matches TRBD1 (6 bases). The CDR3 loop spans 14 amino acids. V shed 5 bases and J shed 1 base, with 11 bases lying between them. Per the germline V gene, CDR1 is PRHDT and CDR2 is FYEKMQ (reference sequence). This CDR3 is CASSPQQGNTEAFF. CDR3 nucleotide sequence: TGTGCCAGCAGCCCCCAACAGGGGAACACTGAAGCTTTCTTT.

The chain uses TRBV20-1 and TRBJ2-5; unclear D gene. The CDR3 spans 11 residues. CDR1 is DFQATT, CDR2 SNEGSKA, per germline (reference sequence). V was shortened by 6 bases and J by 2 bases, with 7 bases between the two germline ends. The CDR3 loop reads CSAEPQETQYF. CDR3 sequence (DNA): TGCAGTGCAGAACCACAAGAGACCCAGTACTTC.

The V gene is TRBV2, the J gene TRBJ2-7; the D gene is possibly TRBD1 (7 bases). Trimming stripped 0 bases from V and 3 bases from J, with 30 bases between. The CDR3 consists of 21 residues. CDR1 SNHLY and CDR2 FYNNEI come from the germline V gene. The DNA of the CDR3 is TGTGCCAGCAGTGAAGCACGGAGGGATAGCCCCTTTTGGGACAGCCGCTACGAGCAGTACTTC. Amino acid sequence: CASSEARRDSPFWDSRYEQYF.

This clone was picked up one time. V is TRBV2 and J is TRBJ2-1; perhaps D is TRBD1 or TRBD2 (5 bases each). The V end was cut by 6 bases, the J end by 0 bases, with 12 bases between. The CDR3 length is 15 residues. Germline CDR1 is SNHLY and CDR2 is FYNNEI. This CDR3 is CASRGKGSSYNEQFF. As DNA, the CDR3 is TGTGCCAGCAGAGGGAAGGGGAGCTCCTACAATGAGCAGTTCTTC.

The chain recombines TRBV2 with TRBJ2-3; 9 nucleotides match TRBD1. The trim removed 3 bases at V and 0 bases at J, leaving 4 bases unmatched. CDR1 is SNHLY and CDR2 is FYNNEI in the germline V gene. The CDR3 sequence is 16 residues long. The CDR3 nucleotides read TGTGCCAGCAGTGATAGGGACAGGGAGAGCACAGATACGCAGTATTTT. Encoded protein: CASSDRDRESTDTQYF.

The CDR3 DNA sequence: TGTGCCAGCAGTTACGCCCCTCGGGACAGGGTTGGCGAGCAGTACTTC. The encoded protein is CASSYAPRDRVGEQYF. V gene TRBV6-5 combines with J gene TRBJ2-7; 9 bases map to TRBD1. The length of the CDR3 is 16 residues. CDR1 and CDR2 (germline): MNHEY, SVGAGI. V lost 2 bases and J lost 6; bases outside the gene matches: 11.

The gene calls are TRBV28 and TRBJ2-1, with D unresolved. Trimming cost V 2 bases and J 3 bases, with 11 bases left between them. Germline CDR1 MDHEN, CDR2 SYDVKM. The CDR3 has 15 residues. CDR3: CASSLESPYYNEQFF. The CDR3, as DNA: TGTGCCAGCAGTTTAGAGAGTCCCTACTACAATGAGCAGTTCTTC.